The 24 T cell receptor beta chains below all came from one sample that was sequenced in a study of T-cell reconstitution after alpha-beta-depleted transplantation in children. For TCRbeta, the library was prepared with unique molecular identifiers. TCRdb reprocessed the PCR reads with MiXCR, giving one entry per CDR3 protein. The table records fewer than 550,000 distinct CDR3 sequences, over 10% of them present only once. The source material was PBMCs, mostly from graft donor cells, sampled 180 days after TCRalphabeta/CD19-depleted stem cell transplant. These receptors all come from a female patient aged 2 to 10 who had a stem cell transplant for aplastic anemia, so the T cells may come from the graft donor.

J is TRBJ2-7 and V is TRBV6-1; the D gene is possibly TRBD2 (7 bases). The CDR3 is 13 residues long. Trimming stripped 3 bases from V and 6 bases from J, with 12 bases between. CDR1 MNHNS and CDR2 SASEGT come from the germline V gene. CDR3 nucleotide sequence: TGTGCCAGCAGTGATCCGGGGGGCTTCGAGCAGTACGTC. Protein: CASSDPGGFEQYV.

The rearrangement links TRBV25-1 to TRBJ1-1; 7 bases match TRBD1. V lost 3 bases to trimming and J lost 5 bases; unmatched junction nucleotides: 9. CDR3 length equals 15 residues. Looked up from germline, CDR1 is MGHDK and CDR2 is SYGVNS. As DNA, the CDR3 is TGTGCCAGCAGTGACCAACACAGGGGTTGGACTGAAGCTTTCTTT. This translates into CASSDQHRGWTEAFF. The whole variable domain, remainder taken from reference TRBV25-1 and TRBJ1-1, is EADIYQTPRYLVIGTGKKITLECSQTMGHDKMYWYQQDPGMELHLIHYSYGVNSTEKGDLSSESTVSRIRTEHFPLTLESARPSHTSQYLCASSDQHRGWTEAFFGQGTRLTVV.

The chain has TRBV28 and TRBJ2-7; 10 bases fit TRBD2. There are 16 residues in the CDR3. The germline CDR1 and CDR2 sequences are MDHEN and SYDVKM. V gave up 5 bases and J gave up 2 bases; unmatched junction bases: 9. CDR3 residues: CASSHNGLADTYEQYV. The CDR3 DNA follows: TGTGCCAGCAGTCACAATGGACTAGCGGATACCTACGAGCAGTACGTC.

The genes are TRBV7-2 and TRBJ2-7; 10 nucleotides agree with TRBD1. This CDR3 has 17 residues. Looked up from germline, CDR1 is SGHTA and CDR2 is FQGNSA. Unmatched junction bases numbered 15, after V lost 5 bases and J lost 5 bases. CDR3 sequence reads: CASSVGGLRDRGHEQYF. The CDR3 nucleotides read TGTGCCAGCAGCGTCGGAGGGCTAAGGGACAGGGGCCACGAGCAGTACTTC.

In its sample, this clonotype was seen a few times. This chain connects TRBV11-1 to TRBJ2-1; 11 nucleotides align to TRBD2. With V trimmed by 5 bases and J by 3 bases, 15 bases remained unmatched. Germline V CDR1 and CDR2: SGHAT, FQDESV (reference sequence). The CDR3 extends over 19 amino acids. Here the CDR3 DNA reads TGTGCCAGCAGCGTGGCCGCCGGGACTAGCGGAGCTCACTACAATGAGCAGTTCTTC. This gives the protein CASSVAAGTSGAHYNEQFF.

This clonotype appeared a single time. The gene calls are TRBV18 and TRBJ1-1; TRBD1 aligns across 9 bases. The CDR3 sequence is 16 residues long. Trimming cost V 4 bases and J 4 bases; bases outside gene matches: 10. CDR1 and CDR2 (germline): KGHSH, LQKENI. The CDR3 coding sequence is TGTGCCAGCTCACTTGGGACAGGGAGGATCGCCACTGAAGCTTTCTTT. It codes for CASSLGTGRIATEAFF.

The V and J genes are TRBV5-1 and TRBJ2-7; TRBD1 matches at 7 bases. V dropped 4 bases and J dropped 3; count of bases not matched to a gene: 7. Germline loops: CDR1 SGHRS, CDR2 YFSETQ. CDR3 length equals 14 residues. The DNA for the CDR3 is TGCGCCAGCAGCACAGGGGTCGTAGGCTACGAGCAGTACTTC. It yields the protein CASSTGVVGYEQYF. Full variable domain (outside the CDR3, taken from reference TRBV5-1 and TRBJ2-7): KAGVTQTPRYLIKTRGQQVTLSCSPISGHRSVSWYQQTPGQGLQFLFEYFSETQRNKGNFPGRFSGRQFSNSRSEMNVSTLELGDSALYLCASSTGVVGYEQYFGPGTRLTVT.

This sequence joins TRBV7-6 and TRBJ2-1; 10 bases agree with TRBD1. The CDR3 contains 15 residues. Unmatched junction bases numbered 9, after V lost 3 bases and J lost 10 bases. The germline gives CDR1 SGHVS, CDR2 FNYEAQ. DNA of the CDR3: TGTGCCAGCAGCTTGGGGACAGGGGATTCACGAGAGCAGTTCTTC. Its translation is CASSLGTGDSREQFF. The entire variable domain, with the rest obtained from reference TRBV7-6 and TRBJ2-1, is as follows: GAGVSQSPRYKVTKRGQDVALRCDPISGHVSLYWYRQALGQGPEFLTYFNYEAQQDKSGLPNDRFSAERPEGSISTLTIQRTEQRDSAMYRCASSLGTGDSREQFFGPGTRLTVL.

The chain carries TRBV15 and TRBJ1-1, with 7 bases aligning to TRBD1. The CDR3 spans 15 residues. Losses at the gene ends were 3 bases for V and 0 bases for J; bases not matched to a gene: 4. Germline values: CDR1 LNHNV, CDR2 YYDKDF (reference sequence). Here the CDR3 reads CATSRGQTMNTEAFF. Written as DNA, the CDR3 is TGTGCCACCAGCAGGGGACAGACCATGAACACTGAAGCTTTCTTT.

This clonotype was detected a few times. The chain joins TRBV11-1 to TRBJ1-5; no reliable D call. The CDR3 is 13 amino acids. Germline CDR1 SGHAT, CDR2 FQDESV (reference sequence). The V end lost 3 bases, the J end lost 7 bases, and 10 bases lay between the germline ends. The CDR3 nucleotides read TGTGCCAGCAGCTTGCAGAACGGACAGCCCCAGCATTTT. Translation gives CASSLQNGQPQHF.

This clonotype was counted only a few times. The CDR3 DNA reads TGCAGTGCTATCGGGGGCTACGAGCAGTACTTC. This encodes CSAIGGYEQYF. The genes are TRBV20-1 and TRBJ2-7; TRBD2 is a possible D gene (6 bases). Trimming took 4 bases from V and 3 from J, leaving 7 bases between them. This CDR3 contains 11 residues. The V gene's germline CDR1 is DFQATT and CDR2 SNEGSKA (reference sequence).

The gene calls are TRBV11-2 and TRBJ1-1; D not resolved. V lost 1 base, J lost 7 bases, and 22 bases lay in between. The V gene's germline CDR1 is SGHAT and CDR2 FQNNGV. The CDR3 has 17 residues. The CDR3 coding sequence is TGTGCCAGCAGCTTAGCCGCCCCTCTTCTACCCCCGATTGAAGCTTTCTTT. Translation gives CASSLAAPLLPPIEAFF.

V gene TRBV6-1 combines with J gene TRBJ2-2, with 7 bases that match TRBD1. CDR1 is MNHNS and CDR2 is SASEGT in the germline V gene. V shed 6 bases and J 6 bases; nucleotides not matched to a gene: 7. This CDR3 is built from 14 residues. The chain's CDR3 is CASRPTGAAGELFF. The CDR3 DNA reads TGTGCCAGCAGACCCACAGGGGCGGCCGGGGAGCTGTTTTTT.

The V and J genes are TRBV20-1 and TRBJ2-1; a possible D gene is TRBD2 (5 bases). The CDR3 totals 14 residues. With 4 bases removed from V and 1 base from J, the gap between germline ends came to 11 bases. The germline V gene encodes CDR1 DFQATT and CDR2 SNEGSKA (reference sequence). This chain's CDR3 is CSAIRGSSYNEQFF. For the CDR3, the DNA is TGCAGTGCTATCCGTGGGAGTTCCTACAATGAGCAGTTCTTC.

This clonotype was counted ten times or more. The V and J genes are TRBV28 and TRBJ1-3; no reliable D call. The germline V gene encodes CDR1 MDHEN and CDR2 SYDVKM. Trimming left V 3 bases short and J 2 bases short, with 2 bases between. The CDR3 length is 12 residues. CDR3 in amino acids: CASSLPGNTIYF. CDR3 DNA sequence: TGTGCCAGCAGTTTGCCTGGAAACACCATATATTTT.

This clonotype showed up many times. The V gene is TRBV7-9, the J gene TRBJ1-1; 8 nucleotides agree with TRBD1. Germline V gives CDR1 SEHNR, CDR2 FQNEAQ (reference sequence). The CDR3 length is 15 residues. J gave up 2 bases and V 5 bases, and 7 bases lay outside the gene matches. CDR3 amino acids: CASSPWDRRNTEAFF. The CDR3 coding sequence is TGTGCCAGCAGCCCTTGGGACAGGAGAAACACTGAAGCTTTCTTT. The entire variable domain, with the rest obtained from reference TRBV7-9 and TRBJ1-1, is as follows: DTGVSQNPRHKITKRGQNVTFRCDPISEHNRLYWYRQTLGQGPEFLTYFQNEAQLEKSRLLSDRFSAERPKGSFSTLEIQRTEQGDSAMYLCASSPWDRRNTEAFFGQGTRLTVV.

This clonotype was seen only a few times. The chain couples TRBV27 to TRBJ2-3, with D perhaps matching TRBD2 (5 bases). This CDR3 is 16 amino acids long. Germline V gives CDR1 MNHEY, CDR2 SMNVEV (reference sequence). V was trimmed by 6 bases and J by 0 bases, leaving 16 bases between them. The CDR3 coding sequence is TGTGCCAGCAGCCGCCTCGGACTTCAGAGCACAGATACGCAGTATTTT. Translating gives CASSRLGLQSTDTQYF.

The V and J genes are TRBV7-2 and TRBJ2-6, with D perhaps matching TRBD2 (5 bases). V lost 3 bases to trimming and J lost 0 bases, with 9 bases between them. The CDR3 consists of 16 residues. CDR1 and CDR2 from the germline V gene are SGHTA and FQGNSA. CDR3 bases: TGTGCCAGCAGCTTGAGGGTACACTCTGGGGCCAACGTCCTGACTTTC. This encodes CASSLRVHSGANVLTF.

This clonotype has just a few counts. The genes are TRBV10-3 and TRBJ2-7, with D uncertain. V dropped 4 bases and J dropped 3 bases, with 10 bases sitting between them. This CDR3 has 13 residues. The V gene's germline CDR1 is ENHRY and CDR2 SYGVKD. The DNA of the CDR3 is TGTGCCATCAGTGTCTACCCTGGCTACGAGCAGTACGTC. Protein product: CAISVYPGYEQYV.

The V and J genes are TRBV9 and TRBJ2-2, with D maybe TRBD1 (6 bases). The CDR3 covers 14 residues. From germline, CDR1 is SGDLS and CDR2 YYNGEE. Trimming removed 4 bases at V and 7 bases at J, with 14 bases between. The CDR3 coding sequence is TGTGCCAGCAGCTTACAGGGAAGGATCGGGGAGCTGTTTTTT. Translation gives CASSLQGRIGELFF.

This clonotype occurred a few times. This sequence joins TRBV24-1 and TRBJ2-1, with 9 bases that match TRBD2. The CDR3 covers 15 residues. The V gene end was trimmed by 3 bases and the J gene end by 5 bases; junction bases not matched to a gene: 4. CDR1 and CDR2 from the germline V gene are KGHDR and SFDVKD. The CDR3 sequence: CATSDPGTSNNEQFF. CDR3 DNA sequence: TGTGCCACCAGTGATCCCGGGACTAGCAACAATGAGCAGTTCTTC.

V usage is TRBV18 and J usage is TRBJ2-3; TRBD1 is a possible D gene (6 bases). The germline gives CDR1 KGHSH, CDR2 LQKENI. V dropped 0 bases and J dropped 2 bases, with 6 bases sitting between them. There are 14 residues in the CDR3. The CDR3 DNA is TGTGCCAGCTCACCACCGGGACACACAGATACGCAGTATTTT. Translated: CASSPPGHTDTQYF. The complete variable domain, with remaining parts taken from reference TRBV18 and TRBJ2-3, reads NAGVMQNPRHLVRRRGQEARLRCSPMKGHSHVYWYRQLPEEGLKFMVYLQKENIIDESGMPKERFSAEFPKEGPSILRIQQVVRGDSAAYFCASSPPGHTDTQYFGPGTRLTVL.

The chain recombines TRBV9 with TRBJ2-1; D gene uncertain. Looked up from germline, CDR1 is SGDLS and CDR2 is YYNGEE. Deletions cut 0 bases from V and 2 bases from J, with 12 bases between. The CDR3 extends over 16 amino acids. The CDR3 sequence: CASSVVPGFAYNEQFF. For the CDR3, the DNA is TGTGCCAGCAGCGTAGTGCCGGGTTTTGCCTACAATGAGCAGTTCTTC.

This chain joins TRBV7-9 and TRBJ2-3, with a possible D match to TRBD2 (6 bases). CDR1 is SEHNR, CDR2 FQNEAQ, per germline (reference sequence). V was pared by 1 base and J by 3 bases, with 17 bases between. CDR3 length equals 17 residues. The CDR3 DNA reads as TGTGCCAGCAGCTTAGGGGCCCGGACGGGAGTGACAGATACGCAGTATTTT. It yields the protein CASSLGARTGVTDTQYF.